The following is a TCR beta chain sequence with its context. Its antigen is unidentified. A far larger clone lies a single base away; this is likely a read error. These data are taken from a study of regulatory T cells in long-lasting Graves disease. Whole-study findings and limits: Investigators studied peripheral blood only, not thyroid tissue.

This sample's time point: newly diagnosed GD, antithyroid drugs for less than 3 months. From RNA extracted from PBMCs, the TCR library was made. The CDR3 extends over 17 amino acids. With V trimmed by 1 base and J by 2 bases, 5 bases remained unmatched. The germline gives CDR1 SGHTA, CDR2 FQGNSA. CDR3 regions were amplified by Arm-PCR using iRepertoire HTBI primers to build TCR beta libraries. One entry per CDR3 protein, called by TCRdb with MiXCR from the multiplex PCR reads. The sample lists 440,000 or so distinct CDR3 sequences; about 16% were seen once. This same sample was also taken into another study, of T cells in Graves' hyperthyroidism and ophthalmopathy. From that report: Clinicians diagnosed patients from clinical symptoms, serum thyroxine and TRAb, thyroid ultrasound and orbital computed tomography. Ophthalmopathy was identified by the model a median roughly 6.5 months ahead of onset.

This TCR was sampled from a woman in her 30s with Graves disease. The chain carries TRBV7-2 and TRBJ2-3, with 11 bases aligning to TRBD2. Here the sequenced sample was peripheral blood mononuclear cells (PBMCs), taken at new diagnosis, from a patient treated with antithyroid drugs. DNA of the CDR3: TGTGCCAGCAGCTTAGGGGGGACTAGCGGACCCACAGATACGCAGTATTTT. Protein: CASSLGGTSGPTDTQYF.